This entry describes one T cell receptor beta chain. Its cognate antigen has yet to be identified. Base qualities are not at hand, and no much larger clone is one base apart. These data belong to a study of blood T cells in healthy people across ages (dated by TCRdb to 2013 to 2016). A note on the overall study: In model experiments, roughly one uniquely barcoded TCR beta cDNA molecule per two T cells was captured by template switching. For two donors (one aged 18 to 30 and one aged 80 or older), the study analyzed two additional independent replicas of 1 million unique cDNA reads from the same blood draw. Using deep sequencing normalized with unique cDNA molecular identifiers, the study measured how TCR beta repertoire diversity changes with age. To avoid experimental bias, donors of different ages were distributed randomly across sequencing lanes. The donors were split into four age groups: young (average around 15 years), middle-aged (roughly 40), aged (more than 60) and long-lived (roughly 86).

The roughly 39 donors, aged about 6 to 100 years, were systemically healthy Caucasian individuals from Russia. Each donor gave roughly 9 milliliters of peripheral blood, drawn into EDTA-treated Vacutainer tubes. Ficoll-Paque density-gradient centrifugation was used to isolate PBMCs, with at least 7 million per sample. Trizol reagent was used to extract total RNA from the PBMCs, yielding at least 5.5 micrograms per sample. For every donor, flow cytometry on a PBMC aliquot measured the percentage of naive CD45RAhigh/CD27high T cells. The library was produced with 5' RACE. This sample was sequenced with an Illumina HiSeq 2500. A second PCR of roughly 6 to 11 cycles was performed with a sample-barcoded 5' primer and a J-beta primer mix. A unique molecular identifier was introduced onto each TCR beta cDNA molecule by a template-switch 5' adaptor carrying 12 random nucleotides. Each sample yielded at least 2.5 million CDR3-containing paired-end reads. First-strand cDNA was synthesized from all RNA with the Mint cDNA synthesis kit, primed by a TRBC-specific oligonucleotide. Following uracil-DNA glycosylase treatment, all cDNA underwent a first 18-cycle PCR with the universal primers M1SS and BC2_uni_R. The source study handled its data this way. For normalization, 1 million high-quality reads were randomly selected from each sample, with every read carrying a distinct molecular identifier. Instead of being binned into consensus sequences, reads that shared molecular identifiers were thrown out. MiTCR, set to a Q25 quality threshold and the strictest error-elimination algorithm, was used for CDR3 identification, clonotype clustering and error correction. A nonparametric unseen species model using Euler transformation provided a lower-bound estimate of total TCR beta diversity. The public reads were run again by TCRdb, first through fastp at Q25 and then through MiXCR, and only productive beta chains were kept. Rows with one shared CDR3 protein collapse into an entry with the most common genes and DNA. TCRdb assigned the V and J calls; the authors' analysis was not used. This sample has over 600,000 distinct CDR3 sequences in its table, and 35% to 60% of those were observed once. The ten largest clonotypes hold 15% to 20% of the sample.

Results the study describes overall, beyond this receptor: Observed TCR beta diversity correlated strongly with the percentage of naive T cells measured by flow cytometry. Observed TCR beta diversity per million T cells fell roughly linearly with age, and a significant reduction was already apparent by age about 36. The long-lived group showed more naive CD4+ T cells, fewer expanded clones and increased TCR diversity than the aged group, suggesting age selection. Because profiling used bulk unsorted PBMCs, naive and antigen-experienced compartments could not be compared conclusively. Because the CMV infection status of the donors was unknown, age-related changes in expanded clonotypes may potentially have been confounded. Estimates of total diversity based on one million sequenced T cells were considered lower bounds and underestimates.

This sequence was found in a man older than 75 in good health. Sequencing input: blood.

In nucleotides, the sequence is TGCGCCAGCAGCCAAGAGGGGGGTCACAATCAGCCCCAGCATTTT. It codes for CASSQEGGHNQPQHF. The rearranged segments are TRBV4-1 and TRBJ1-5, with TRBD1 as a weak D call on 5 bases. Taken from the germline V gene, the CDR1 and CDR2 loops are MGHRA and YSYEKL. Between the V and J ends, shortened by 0 bases and 3 bases respectively, the junction contains 9 bases. Spanning cysteine to phenylalanine, the CDR3 consists of 15 amino acids. Here the CDR3 DNA is all that survives: 45 bases in frame from base 1.